The next 17 T cell receptor beta chains were all read from a single sample in a study of CD8+ T cells in alopecia areata. Extraction of RNA preceded its reverse transcription into cDNA, which served as the sequencing template. Sequencing used immunoSEQ multiplex PCR; TCRdb keeps in-frame clones, though not all of them. The sample holds more than 90,000 clones; roughly 50% are singletons and the top ten take around 30%. Treatment described: oral pan-JAK inhibitor, 5-10 mg twice daily. The source was CD8+ T cells sorted from blood, collected at week 4, from a patient treated with tofacitinib. The receptors here all came from a human donor with alopecia areata.

J is TRBJ2-5 and V is TRBV7-8, with D uncertain. Germline V CDR1 and CDR2: SGHVS, FQNEAQ. V was shortened by 1 base and J by 0 bases, with 12 bases between the two germline ends. The CDR3 spans 16 residues. Here the CDR3 reads CASSLVTLGYQETQYF. In DNA, the CDR3 is TGTGCCAGCAGCTTAGTTACACTTGGGTACCAAGAGACCCAGTACTTC.

The table lists this clone with a few counts. The rearrangement joins TRBV29-1 to TRBJ1-1; D gene unclear. Germline CDR1 SQVTM, CDR2 ANQGSEA. CDR3 length: 11 residues. V was cut by 6 bases and J by 6 bases, with 11 bases left in between. CDR3 bases: TGCAGCGTGCCCGCGGGTCCTGAAGCTTTCTTT. This translates into CSVPAGPEAFF.

The chain has TRBV4-3 and TRBJ2-2; possible D gene TRBD2, 7 bases. The ends were cut back, 1 base at V and 4 bases at J, with 13 bases in the middle. The CDR3 contains 16 residues. Germline CDR1 LGHNA, CDR2 YSLEER. In nucleotides, the CDR3 is TGCGCCAGCAGCCAAGGGGGGGGCTTGGTCACCGGGGAGCTGTTTTTT. Its translation is CASSQGGGLVTGELFF.

This clone appeared once. The chain uses TRBV28 and TRBJ2-2; D assignment may be TRBD1 or TRBD2 (5 bases each). The CDR3 runs to 15 residues. The germline V gene has CDR1 MDHEN and CDR2 SYDVKM. V was cut by 5 bases and J by 4 bases, with 14 bases left in between. In DNA, the CDR3 is TGTGCCAGCAGTGTCCTAGGGACGGCCACCGGGGAGCTGTTTTTT. Translated: CASSVLGTATGELFF. Supplemented by reference TRBV28 and TRBJ2-2, the full variable domain reads DVKVTQSSRYLVKRTGEKVFLECVQDMDHENMFWYRQDPGLGLRLIYFSYDVKMKEKGDIPEGYSVSREKKERFSLILESASTNQTSMYLCASSVLGTATGELFFGEGSRLTVL.

This chain connects TRBV5-6 to TRBJ1-5; D ambiguous. Germline loops: CDR1 SGHDT, CDR2 YYEEEE. V was cut by 1 base and J by 5 bases, with 10 bases left in between. The length of the CDR3 is 14 residues. CDR3 in DNA: TGTGCCAGCAGCTTGAACGGTGGCGATCAGCCCCAGCATTTT. Translation: CASSLNGGDQPQHF.

The chain links TRBV5-1 to TRBJ1-1; D is unclear. Germline V gene lookup returns CDR1 SGHRS and CDR2 YFSETQ. Between the trimmed V and J ends, which lost 2 bases and 10 bases, there was a span of 21 bases. The CDR3 spans 15 residues. The CDR3: CASSLVPGVFIRAFF. The CDR3 DNA follows: TGCGCCAGCAGCTTAGTTCCGGGAGTCTTCATTCGAGCTTTCTTT.

V is TRBV30 and J is TRBJ2-4; D remains ambiguous. Trimming stripped 0 bases from V and 0 bases from J, with 6 bases between. Looked up from germline, CDR1 is GTSNPN and CDR2 is SVGIG (reference sequence). This CDR3 has 14 amino acids. The CDR3 DNA reads TGTGCCTGGAGTGTCGGAGTAGCCAAAAACATTCAGTACTTC. This gives the protein CAWSVGVAKNIQYF.

The chain links TRBV29-1 to TRBJ1-5; D ambiguous. CDR1 is SQVTM and CDR2 is ANQGSEA in the germline V gene. Trimming cost V 3 bases and J 2 bases, with 8 bases left between them. The CDR3 is made up of 13 amino acids. Here the CDR3 reads CSVDEGGNQPQHF. The CDR3 nucleotides read TGCAGCGTTGACGAGGGAGGCAATCAGCCCCAGCATTTT. Based on the CDR3 plus reference TRBV29-1 and TRBJ1-5, the full variable domain is SAVISQKPSRDICQRGTSLTIQCQVDSQVTMMFWYRQQPGQSLTLIATANQGSEATYESGFVIDKFPISRPNLTFSTLTVSNMSPEDSSIYLCSVDEGGNQPQHFGDGTRLSIL.

V gene TRBV27 combines with J gene TRBJ2-1; tentative D call: TRBD1 (6 bases). V was cut by 0 bases and J by 4 bases, with 13 bases left in between. Germline V gene data show CDR1 as MNHEY and CDR2 as SMNVEV (reference sequence). The CDR3 totals 16 residues. CDR3 nucleotides: TGTGCCAGCAGTTTATCACGTGGGGACATTTACAATGAGCAGTTCTTC. Protein: CASSLSRGDIYNEQFF.

The chain employs TRBV11-2 and TRBJ2-7; no firm D call. Trimming cost V 1 base and J 5 bases, with 9 bases left between them. In germline, CDR1 is SGHAT, CDR2 FQNNGV. This CDR3 has 13 amino acids. The CDR3, as DNA: TGTGCCAGCAGCTTAGTAGGGTACCACGAGCAGTACTTC. Protein product: CASSLVGYHEQYF.

The chain carries TRBV30 and TRBJ2-2; D is uncertain. Per germline, CDR1 GTSNPN and CDR2 SVGIG (reference sequence). The length of the CDR3 is 15 residues. V was cut by 5 bases and J by 4 bases, with 17 bases left in between. In DNA form, the CDR3 reads TGTGCCTGGGACTCCGAGGAAAGGAGCACCGGGGAGCTGTTTTTT. It codes for CAWDSEERSTGELFF.

V gene TRBV6-5 combines with J gene TRBJ2-7; no clear D gene. The CDR3 is 12 amino acids. Deletions cut 9 bases from V and 2 bases from J, with 11 bases between. The germline CDR1 and CDR2 sequences are MNHEY and SVGAGI. As DNA, the CDR3 is TGTGCCAGTCTAGACGGTACCTACGAGCAGTACTTC. Translating it yields CASLDGTYEQYF.

The rearrangement links TRBV15 to TRBJ2-3, with D perhaps given as TRBD1 or TRBD2 (5 bases each). Germline CDR1 LNHNV, CDR2 YYDKDF (reference sequence). V was clipped by 0 bases and J by 6 bases, with 7 bases between them. CDR3 size: 13 residues. The CDR3 reads CATSRDEGDTQYF. In DNA form, the CDR3 reads TGTGCCACCAGCAGAGATGAGGGGGATACGCAGTATTTT.

This clone occurred a few times. The chain employs TRBV27 and TRBJ2-1, with 8 bases identical to TRBD1. V was clipped by 6 bases and J by 6 bases; unmatched bases: 10. This CDR3 contains 15 residues. Germline V gives CDR1 MNHEY, CDR2 SMNVEV (reference sequence). This chain's CDR3 is CASSLGGQVFNEQFF. The CDR3 nucleotides are TGTGCCAGCAGCTTGGGGGGACAGGTCTTCAATGAGCAGTTCTTC.

J is TRBJ2-3 and V is TRBV29-1; the match to TRBD2 covers 10 bases. J gave up 4 bases and V 6 bases, and 13 bases lay outside the gene matches. CDR1 and CDR2 (germline): SQVTM, ANQGSEA. The CDR3 contains 16 residues. The CDR3 nucleotides read TGCAGCGTCCCGTTCCAGCGGGGGGGCCGCTCAGATACGCAGTATTTT. It is translated as CSVPFQRGGRSDTQYF.

The chain carries TRBV29-1 and TRBJ2-1; weak D call: TRBD2 (5 bases). Germline CDR1 reads SQVTM; CDR2 reads ANQGSEA. CDR3 size: 12 residues. V lost 4 bases and J lost 8, with 12 bases in between. CDR3 protein: CSVGRIGDEQFF. In nucleotides, the CDR3 is TGCAGCGTTGGGAGGATTGGGGATGAGCAGTTCTTC.

This clone has a handful of counts. CDR3 bases: TGCAGCGTTGATCTGGCCACCGGGGAGCTGTTTTTT. This codes for CSVDLATGELFF. This chain connects TRBV29-1 to TRBJ2-2; D not certain. Germline CDR1 SQVTM, CDR2 ANQGSEA. This CDR3 contains 12 residues. The V and J ends lost 3 bases and 4 bases respectively, with 6 bases between them.